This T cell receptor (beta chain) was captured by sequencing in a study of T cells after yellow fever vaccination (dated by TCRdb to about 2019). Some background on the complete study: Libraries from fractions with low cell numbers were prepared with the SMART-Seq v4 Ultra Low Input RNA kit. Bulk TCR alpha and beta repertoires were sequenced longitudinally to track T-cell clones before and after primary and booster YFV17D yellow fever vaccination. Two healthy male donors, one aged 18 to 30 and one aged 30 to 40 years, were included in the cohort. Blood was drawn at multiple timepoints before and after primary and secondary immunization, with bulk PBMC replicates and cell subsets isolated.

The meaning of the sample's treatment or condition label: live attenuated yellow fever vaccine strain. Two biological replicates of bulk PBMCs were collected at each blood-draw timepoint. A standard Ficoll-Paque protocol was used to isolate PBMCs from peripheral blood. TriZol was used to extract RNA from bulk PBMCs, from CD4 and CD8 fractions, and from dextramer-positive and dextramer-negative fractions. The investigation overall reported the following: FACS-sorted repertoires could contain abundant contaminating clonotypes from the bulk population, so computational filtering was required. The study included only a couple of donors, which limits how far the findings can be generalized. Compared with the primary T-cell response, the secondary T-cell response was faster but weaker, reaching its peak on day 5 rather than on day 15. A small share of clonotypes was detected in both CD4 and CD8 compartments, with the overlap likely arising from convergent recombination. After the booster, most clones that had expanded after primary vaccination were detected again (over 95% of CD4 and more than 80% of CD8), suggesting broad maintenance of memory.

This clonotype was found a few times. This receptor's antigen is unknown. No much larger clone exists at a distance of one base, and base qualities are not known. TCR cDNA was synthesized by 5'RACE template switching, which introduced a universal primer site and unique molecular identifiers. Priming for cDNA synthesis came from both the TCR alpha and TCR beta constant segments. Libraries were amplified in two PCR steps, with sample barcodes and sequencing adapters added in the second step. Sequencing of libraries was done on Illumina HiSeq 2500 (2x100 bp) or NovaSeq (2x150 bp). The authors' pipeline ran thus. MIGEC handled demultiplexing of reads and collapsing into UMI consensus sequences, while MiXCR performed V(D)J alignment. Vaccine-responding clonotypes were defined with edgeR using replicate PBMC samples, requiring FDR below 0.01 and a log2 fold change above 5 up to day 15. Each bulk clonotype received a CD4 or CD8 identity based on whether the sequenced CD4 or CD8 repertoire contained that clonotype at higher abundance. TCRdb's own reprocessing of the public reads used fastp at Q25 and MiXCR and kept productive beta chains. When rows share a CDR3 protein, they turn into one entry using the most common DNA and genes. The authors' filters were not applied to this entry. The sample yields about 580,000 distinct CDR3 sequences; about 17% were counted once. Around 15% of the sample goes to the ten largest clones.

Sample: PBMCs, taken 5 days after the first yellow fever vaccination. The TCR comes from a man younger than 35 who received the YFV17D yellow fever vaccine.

The DNA sequence reads TGTGCCAGCAGCCCCGGGGGCTGGAACGAGCAGTACTTC. Translation gives CASSPGGWNEQYF. Recombination joined TRBV6-1 with TRBJ2-7; the D gene may be TRBD1 or TRBD2, since each aligns over 6 bases. From cysteine to phenylalanine, the CDR3 is 13 amino acids long. The kept DNA is CDR3 alone, 39 bases in frame from the first base. In the germline V gene, CDR1 corresponds to MNHNS and CDR2 to SASEGT. V drops 6 bases and J drops 5 bases, leaving 14 bases in between.